Listed below are T cell receptor beta chains from one sample, sequenced in a study of blood T cell repertoires in COVID-19. The data were produced by immunoSEQ multiplex PCR, yet TCRdb's version contains in-frame clones alone and is incomplete. Of under 20,000 clones in the sample, about 87% were seen once. Source material: peripheral blood. The origin of the receptors is a human donor in a cohort sampled during active COVID-19. CDR3s include the opening cysteine and the closing phenylalanine or tryptophan. A D gene is named only where the DNA matches it firmly. Size is stated for part of the rows, as once, few or many counts, or as a class when the clone is expanded.

J gene: TRBJ2-1
CDR3 length: 14
D gene: TRBD1
V gene: TRBV11-3
clone size: .
CDR3 protein: CASSPRTGGNEQFF
CDR3 DNA: TGTGCCAGCAGCCCCAGGACAGGGGGAAATGAGCAGTTCTTC

J gene: TRBJ2-5
CDR3 length: 15
D gene: .
V gene: TRBV9
clone size: .
CDR3 protein: CASSPTTGTQETQYF
CDR3 DNA: TGTGCCAGCAGCCCCACCACCGGGACTCAAGAGACCCAGTACTTC

J gene: TRBJ2-5
CDR3 length: 15
D gene: TRBD2
V gene: TRBV6-6
clone size: .
CDR3 protein: CASSYLAGVGETQYF
CDR3 DNA: TGTGCCAGCAGTTACCTAGCGGGAGTGGGGGAGACCCAGTACTTC

J gene: TRBJ2-5
CDR3 length: 16
D gene: .
V gene: TRBV7-9
clone size: .
CDR3 protein: CASIPMWGSLQETQYF
CDR3 DNA: TGTGCCAGCATCCCGATGTGGGGCAGTCTCCAAGAGACCCAGTACTTC

J gene: TRBJ2-7
CDR3 length: 12
D gene: .
V gene: TRBV6-2/TRBV6-3
clone size: few
CDR3 protein: CASSLSSYEQYF
CDR3 DNA: TGTGCCAGCAGTCTAAGCTCCTACGAGCAGTACTTC

J gene: TRBJ2-3
CDR3 length: 11
D gene: .
V gene: TRBV11-2
clone size: .
CDR3 protein: CASTLGDTQYF
CDR3 DNA: TGTGCCAGCACACTAGGAGATACGCAGTATTTT

J gene: TRBJ1-3
CDR3 length: 15
D gene: TRBD1
V gene: TRBV3-1/TRBV3-2
clone size: .
CDR3 protein: CASSQTGSAGNTIYF
CDR3 DNA: TGTGCCAGCAGCCAGACAGGGTCGGCTGGAAACACCATATATTTT

J gene: TRBJ2-3
CDR3 length: 15
D gene: TRBD2
V gene: TRBV5-3
clone size: .
CDR3 protein: CARSLGLAHTDTQYF
CDR3 DNA: TGTGCCAGAAGCTTAGGACTAGCTCACACAGATACGCAGTATTTT

J gene: TRBJ2-3
CDR3 length: 15
D gene: .
V gene: TRBV7-9
clone size: once
CDR3 protein: CASSPTRQAPDTQYF
CDR3 DNA: TGTGCCAGCAGCCCGACGCGCCAGGCTCCAGATACGCAGTATTTT

J gene: TRBJ2-7
CDR3 length: 17
D gene: TRBD1
V gene: TRBV30
clone size: once
CDR3 protein: CAWRPGTGGLVAYEQYF
CDR3 DNA: TGTGCCTGGAGGCCCGGGACAGGGGGGTTGGTTGCCTACGAGCAGTACTTC

J gene: TRBJ1-1
CDR3 length: 15
D gene: TRBD1
V gene: TRBV5-1
clone size: .
CDR3 protein: CASSLGQGSFAEAFF
CDR3 DNA: TGCGCCAGCAGCTTGGGACAGGGGAGCTTCGCTGAAGCTTTCTTT

J gene: TRBJ1-4
CDR3 length: 14
D gene: .
V gene: TRBV28
clone size: .
CDR3 protein: CASQAGETGEKLFF
CDR3 DNA: TGTGCCAGCCAAGCGGGGGAAACGGGGGAAAAACTGTTTTTT

J gene: TRBJ1-4
CDR3 length: 14
D gene: TRBD1
V gene: TRBV19
clone size: .
CDR3 protein: CASRPGGGNEKLFF
CDR3 DNA: TGTGCCAGTAGGCCAGGGGGAGGTAATGAAAAACTGTTTTTT

J gene: TRBJ2-5
CDR3 length: 15
D gene: .
V gene: TRBV28
clone size: .
CDR3 protein: CASSLGRTYQETQYF
CDR3 DNA: TGTGCCAGCAGTTTGGGCAGAACGTACCAAGAGACCCAGTACTTC

J gene: TRBJ1-2
CDR3 length: 16
D gene: .
V gene: TRBV15
clone size: .
CDR3 protein: CATSREVTALGYGYTF
CDR3 DNA: TGTGCCACCAGCAGAGAGGTAACAGCCCTCGGCTATGGCTACACCTTC

J gene: TRBJ2-4
CDR3 length: 14
D gene: .
V gene: TRBV5-8
clone size: .
CDR3 protein: CASSLGHRENIQYF
CDR3 DNA: TGTGCCAGCAGCTTGGGACACCGCGAGAACATTCAGTACTTC

J gene: TRBJ1-5
CDR3 length: 12
D gene: .
V gene: TRBV28
clone size: few
CDR3 protein: CASSSPSQPQHF
CDR3 DNA: TGTGCCAGCAGTTCCCCGTCCCAGCCCCAGCATTTT

J gene: TRBJ2-1
CDR3 length: 15
D gene: TRBD2
V gene: TRBV6-6
clone size: .
CDR3 protein: CASSYSREGYNEQFF
CDR3 DNA: TGTGCCAGCAGTTACTCGAGGGAGGGGTACAATGAGCAGTTCTTC

J gene: TRBJ1-6
CDR3 length: 16
D gene: TRBD1
V gene: TRBV10-3
clone size: .
CDR3 protein: CAISEPTGQGTSPLHF
CDR3 DNA: TGTGCCATCAGTGAGCCAACCGGACAGGGGACTTCACCCCTCCACTTT

J gene: TRBJ1-1
CDR3 length: 14
D gene: .
V gene: TRBV6-4
clone size: .
CDR3 protein: CASSDTDRNTEAFF
CDR3 DNA: TGTGCCAGCAGTGATACAGACCGGAACACTGAAGCTTTCTTT

J gene: TRBJ1-2
CDR3 length: 16
D gene: .
V gene: TRBV28
clone size: .
CDR3 protein: CASSLEGRTNFKGYTF
CDR3 DNA: TGTGCCAGCAGTTTAGAGGGCAGAACTAACTTCAAGGGCTACACCTTC

J gene: TRBJ1-3
CDR3 length: 16
D gene: TRBD1
V gene: TRBV5-1
clone size: .
CDR3 protein: CASSPTGTGRGNTIYF
CDR3 DNA: TGCGCCAGCAGCCCAACCGGGACAGGACGTGGAAACACCATATATTTT

J gene: TRBJ2-2
CDR3 length: 14
D gene: .
V gene: TRBV9
clone size: .
CDR3 protein: CASSIRVDTGELFF
CDR3 DNA: TGTGCCAGCAGCATCAGGGTGGACACCGGGGAGCTGTTTTTT

J gene: TRBJ1-4
CDR3 length: 14
D gene: TRBD1
V gene: TRBV3-1/TRBV3-2
clone size: .
CDR3 protein: CASSQTGANEKLFF
CDR3 DNA: TGTGCCAGCAGCCAAACAGGGGCTAATGAAAAACTGTTTTTT